Listed below are T cell receptor beta chains from one sample, sequenced in a study of T-cell reconstitution after alpha-beta-depleted transplantation in children. TCRdb reanalysed the PCR reads using MiXCR and keeps one entry per CDR3 protein. The sample shows about 4,000 distinct CDR3 sequences, under 25% of them seen only once. The specimen was PBMCs, mostly from graft donor cells, collected 60 days after TCRalphabeta/CD19-depleted stem cell transplant. The origin of the receptors is a boy under two years old who had a stem cell transplant for acute myeloid leukemia, so the T cells may come from the graft donor. CDR3s include the opening cysteine and the closing phenylalanine or tryptophan. The order of the fields is D gene, J gene, clone size, V gene, CDR3 DNA, CDR3 protein. A D gene is named only where the DNA matches it firmly. Part of the rows lack a size; the others show once, few, many or a class for expanded clones.

d_gene: TRBD1
j_gene: TRBJ2-2
abundance: NA
v_gene: TRBV12-3/TRBV12-4
CDR3nt: TGTGCCAGCAGGGCCGGGACAGGCCGCACCGGGGAGCTGTTTTTT
CDR3aa: CASRAGTGRTGELFF

d_gene: TRBD2
j_gene: TRBJ2-1
abundance: few
v_gene: TRBV4-2
CDR3nt: TGTGCCAGCAGCCCCGGGCTAGCGGGGGAGTACAATGAGCAGTTCTTC
CDR3aa: CASSPGLAGEYNEQFF

d_gene: NA
j_gene: TRBJ2-5
abundance: many
v_gene: TRBV28
CDR3nt: TGTGCCAGCAGTGGGGGGCCCCCAGGGACCCAGTACTTC
CDR3aa: CASSGGPPGTQYF

d_gene: NA
j_gene: TRBJ2-6
abundance: NA
v_gene: TRBV7-9
CDR3nt: TGTGCCAGCAGCTTAGGATTATCTGGGGCCAACGTCCTGACTTTC
CDR3aa: CASSLGLSGANVLTF

d_gene: NA
j_gene: TRBJ2-1
abundance: medium-sized
v_gene: TRBV20-1
CDR3nt: TGCAGTGCTAGAGATGGCAGGGGAGATGAGCAGTTCTTC
CDR3aa: CSARDGRGDEQFF

d_gene: NA
j_gene: TRBJ1-3
abundance: NA
v_gene: TRBV5-6
CDR3nt: TGTGCCAGCAGCTTGAATATGGGATCAGGAAACACCATATATTTT
CDR3aa: CASSLNMGSGNTIYF

d_gene: NA
j_gene: TRBJ2-5
abundance: many
v_gene: TRBV3-1
CDR3nt: TGTGCCTCTAGGTGGGGTGAGACCCAGTACTTC
CDR3aa: CASRWGETQYF

d_gene: TRBD1
j_gene: TRBJ1-1
abundance: many
v_gene: TRBV29-1
CDR3nt: TGCAGCGTAGATCGGGGACAGATGAACACTGAAGCTTTCTTT
CDR3aa: CSVDRGQMNTEAFF

d_gene: NA
j_gene: TRBJ1-1
abundance: NA
v_gene: TRBV5-4
CDR3nt: TGTGCCAGCAGCTCCCCAGGGGCGGGCACTGAAGCTTTCTTT
CDR3aa: CASSSPGAGTEAFF

d_gene: NA
j_gene: TRBJ1-2
abundance: many
v_gene: TRBV12-3/TRBV12-4
CDR3nt: TGTGCCAGCAGTATTTTTAACTATGGCTACACCTTC
CDR3aa: CASSIFNYGYTF

d_gene: TRBD1
j_gene: TRBJ1-1
abundance: NA
v_gene: TRBV6-1
CDR3nt: TGTGCCAGCCATGGGACAGGACCAAACACTGAAGCTTTCTTT
CDR3aa: CASHGTGPNTEAFF

d_gene: NA
j_gene: TRBJ2-3
abundance: NA
v_gene: TRBV12-2
CDR3nt: TGTGCAATCGCTTGGGGGACAGATACGCAGTATTTT
CDR3aa: CAIAWGTDTQYF

d_gene: NA
j_gene: TRBJ2-2
abundance: NA
v_gene: TRBV5-6
CDR3nt: TGTGCCAGCAGCTTGGAAATAGGCCAGAGGACCGGGGAGCTGTTTTTT
CDR3aa: CASSLEIGQRTGELFF

d_gene: TRBD1
j_gene: TRBJ1-1
abundance: many
v_gene: TRBV7-9
CDR3nt: TGTGCCAGCAGCCCGCAGGACAGGGAAGCTTTCTTT
CDR3aa: CASSPQDREAFF

d_gene: NA
j_gene: TRBJ2-2
abundance: NA
v_gene: TRBV10-3
CDR3nt: TGTGCCATCACAGGTCCGAACACCGGGGAGCTGTTTTTT
CDR3aa: CAITGPNTGELFF

d_gene: NA
j_gene: TRBJ2-7
abundance: many
v_gene: TRBV5-6
CDR3nt: TGTGCCAGCAGCCCGACCCGGAGTCCAGTTCTTTACGAGCAGTACTTC
CDR3aa: CASSPTRSPVLYEQYF

d_gene: TRBD1
j_gene: TRBJ2-5
abundance: many
v_gene: TRBV12-3/TRBV12-4
CDR3nt: TGTGCCAGCAGTCCACAGGGGTGGGAAGAGACCCAGTACTTC
CDR3aa: CASSPQGWEETQYF

d_gene: NA
j_gene: TRBJ2-3
abundance: NA
v_gene: TRBV15
CDR3nt: TGTGAGTTCTTGGGGGACACAGATACGCAGTATTTT
CDR3aa: CEFLGDTDTQYF

d_gene: TRBD1
j_gene: TRBJ2-3
abundance: medium-sized
v_gene: TRBV7-3
CDR3nt: TGTGCCAGCAGCTTATCCCACGGGACAGGGATCACAGATACGCAGTATTTT
CDR3aa: CASSLSHGTGITDTQYF

d_gene: NA
j_gene: TRBJ2-2
abundance: NA
v_gene: TRBV28
CDR3nt: TGTGCCAGCACCGGCCCCGAGCCGAACACCGGGGAGCTGTTTTTT
CDR3aa: CASTGPEPNTGELFF

d_gene: TRBD2
j_gene: TRBJ2-2
abundance: many
v_gene: TRBV12-3/TRBV12-4
CDR3nt: TGTGCCAGCAGTTTAGGAGATCGCGGGGAGGGGAACACCGGGGAGCTGTTTTTT
CDR3aa: CASSLGDRGEGNTGELFF

d_gene: NA
j_gene: TRBJ1-5
abundance: NA
v_gene: TRBV3-1
CDR3nt: TGTACCTTCAGCCGTAGAAGGTATTTTGGTATGAACAATCAGCCCCAGCATTTT
CDR3aa: CTFSRRRYFGMNNQPQHF

d_gene: NA
j_gene: TRBJ2-5
abundance: large
v_gene: TRBV5-5
CDR3nt: TGTGCCAGCAGCTTGGAGGGAAGGGGTGAGACCCAGTACTTC
CDR3aa: CASSLEGRGETQYF

d_gene: TRBD1
j_gene: TRBJ2-1
abundance: many
v_gene: TRBV5-1
CDR3nt: TGCGCCAGCAGGTTGAATACAGGGGGCGTAAATGAGCAGTTCTTC
CDR3aa: CASRLNTGGVNEQFF

d_gene: NA
j_gene: TRBJ2-5
abundance: large
v_gene: TRBV12-3/TRBV12-4
CDR3nt: TGTGCCAGCAGTCTAGAGGGGTCGGGGTCCGGTAGGACCCAGTACTTC
CDR3aa: CASSLEGSGSGRTQYF

d_gene: TRBD2
j_gene: TRBJ2-1
abundance: medium-sized
v_gene: TRBV11-3
CDR3nt: TGTGCCAGCAGCTTAGCGGAGCGGGGGGGTTACAATGAGCAGTTCTTC
CDR3aa: CASSLAERGGYNEQFF

d_gene: TRBD1
j_gene: TRBJ1-3
abundance: medium-sized
v_gene: TRBV7-9
CDR3nt: TGTGCCAGCAGCCGACAGGGGGCGGCTGGAAACACCATATATTTT
CDR3aa: CASSRQGAAGNTIYF

d_gene: NA
j_gene: TRBJ1-5
abundance: NA
v_gene: TRBV3-1
CDR3nt: TGTGCCAGCAGCAAAGAGGTTGGCGCAGGTGCGGCTCCTAATCAGCCCCAGCATTTT
CDR3aa: CASSKEVGAGAAPNQPQHF

d_gene: TRBD2
j_gene: TRBJ2-1
abundance: NA
v_gene: TRBV6-1
CDR3nt: TGTGCCAGCAGTGCGGAGGAACTAGCGGGGCACAATGAGCAGTTCTTC
CDR3aa: CASSAEELAGHNEQFF

d_gene: NA
j_gene: TRBJ1-4
abundance: many
v_gene: TRBV7-9
CDR3nt: TGTGCCAGCAGCTTGTTAGGGGAAAAACTGTTTTTT
CDR3aa: CASSLLGEKLFF

d_gene: TRBD2
j_gene: TRBJ2-5
abundance: many
v_gene: TRBV7-9
CDR3nt: TGTGCCAGCAGCTTAGATCGGGGGGGAGTGGAGACCCAGTACTTC
CDR3aa: CASSLDRGGVETQYF

d_gene: TRBD2
j_gene: TRBJ2-7
abundance: NA
v_gene: TRBV27
CDR3nt: TGTGCCAGCAGTTTAATAGCCCATCCGGGGGGCGAGCAGTACTTC
CDR3aa: CASSLIAHPGGEQYF

d_gene: NA
j_gene: TRBJ2-5
abundance: NA
v_gene: TRBV12-3/TRBV12-4
CDR3nt: TGTGCCAGCAGTTTAGGAGTCGGCCTTCAAGAGACCCAGTACTTC
CDR3aa: CASSLGVGLQETQYF

d_gene: TRBD2
j_gene: TRBJ2-3
abundance: many
v_gene: TRBV30
CDR3nt: TGTGCCTGGAGTAACGGAGCGGGGTCGGGAGATACGCAGTATTTT
CDR3aa: CAWSNGAGSGDTQYF

d_gene: NA
j_gene: TRBJ2-1
abundance: NA
v_gene: TRBV5-2
CDR3nt: TGTGCCAGGGGCCCCGTGGCCGTTGGGGGCTCCTACAATGAGCAGTTCTTC
CDR3aa: CARGPVAVGGSYNEQFF

d_gene: NA
j_gene: TRBJ2-5
abundance: many
v_gene: TRBV15
CDR3nt: TGTGCCACCAGCAGAGGGGACAAAGAGACCCAGTACTTC
CDR3aa: CATSRGDKETQYF

d_gene: NA
j_gene: TRBJ2-6
abundance: NA
v_gene: TRBV20-1
CDR3nt: TGCAGTGCTACCAGGGGATGGGGGGCCAACGTCCTGACTTTC
CDR3aa: CSATRGWGANVLTF

d_gene: TRBD1
j_gene: TRBJ2-7
abundance: medium-sized
v_gene: TRBV10-3
CDR3nt: TGTGCCCTAGGGGGCAGGAACGAGCAGTACTTC
CDR3aa: CALGGRNEQYF

d_gene: NA
j_gene: TRBJ2-3
abundance: medium-sized
v_gene: TRBV3-1
CDR3nt: TGTGCCAGCAGCAAAGACTGGAGGGATGGGTCCACAGATACGCAGTATTTT
CDR3aa: CASSKDWRDGSTDTQYF

d_gene: NA
j_gene: TRBJ2-7
abundance: NA
v_gene: TRBV6-2/TRBV6-3
CDR3nt: TGTGCCAGCAGTTCGGACATCATATCTACCTTC
CDR3aa: CASSSDIISTF

d_gene: NA
j_gene: TRBJ2-7
abundance: many
v_gene: TRBV5-1
CDR3nt: TGCGCCAGCAGCTTGGCGTCGGAACGAAGCTCCTACGAGCAGTACTTC
CDR3aa: CASSLASERSSYEQYF

d_gene: NA
j_gene: TRBJ1-3
abundance: medium-sized
v_gene: TRBV7-9
CDR3nt: TGTGCCAGCAGCTTTGGAGGGGCCCATAGCCGGCCCTCTGGAAACACCATATATTTT
CDR3aa: CASSFGGAHSRPSGNTIYF

d_gene: NA
j_gene: TRBJ2-7
abundance: NA
v_gene: TRBV15
CDR3nt: TGTGTCATCTTGGGGGCGTGCTCCTACGAGCAGTACTTC
CDR3aa: CVILGACSYEQYF

d_gene: TRBD2
j_gene: TRBJ2-5
abundance: medium-sized
v_gene: TRBV7-9
CDR3nt: TGTGCCAGCAGCTCCCAGCGGGGGGGAATAGAGACCCAGTACTTC
CDR3aa: CASSSQRGGIETQYF

d_gene: TRBD2
j_gene: TRBJ2-1
abundance: many
v_gene: TRBV13
CDR3nt: TGTGCCAGCACCGAACGGTTAGCGGGGGGCATCTCCTACAATGAGCAGTTCTTC
CDR3aa: CASTERLAGGISYNEQFF

d_gene: NA
j_gene: TRBJ1-2
abundance: medium-sized
v_gene: TRBV25-1
CDR3nt: TGTGCCAGCAGTGAGCCGGGCCGACATGGCTACACCTTC
CDR3aa: CASSEPGRHGYTF

d_gene: TRBD1
j_gene: TRBJ2-5
abundance: many
v_gene: TRBV19
CDR3nt: TGTGCCAGTAGTCTGGGACAGACAAAACGAGAGACCCAGTACTTC
CDR3aa: CASSLGQTKRETQYF

d_gene: NA
j_gene: TRBJ1-1
abundance: many
v_gene: TRBV5-5
CDR3nt: TGTGCCAGCAGCTTGATTGCGAACACTGAAGCTTTCTTT
CDR3aa: CASSLIANTEAFF

d_gene: TRBD1
j_gene: TRBJ2-3
abundance: medium-sized
v_gene: TRBV24-1
CDR3nt: TGTGCCACCAGATCGGACAGGGTCAAAACAGATACGCAGTATTTT
CDR3aa: CATRSDRVKTDTQYF